The 24 T cell receptor beta chains below come from one sample, sequenced in a study of OX40 agonist ivuxolimab in advanced cancers. The table came from immunoSEQ multiplex PCR; TCRdb's copy has only in-frame clones and leaves some out. This sample carries tens of thousands of clones, 75% to 90% of them seen once, and the ten largest clones take 4% to 5%. The sample was CD4+ or CD8+ T cells sorted from blood, taken in a trial of the OX40 agonist ivuxolimab. The source of these receptors is an adult with an advanced solid tumor such as melanoma, head and neck, liver or kidney cancer.

This chain uses TRBV7-3 with TRBJ1-6, with D tentatively TRBD1 (5 bases). V lost 2 bases, J lost 7 bases, and 15 bases lay in between. The CDR3 is 16 amino acids. The V gene's germline CDR1 is SGHTA and CDR2 FQGTGA. DNA for the CDR3: TGTGCCAGCAGCTTATCGGGGCGAGCCGAGAATTCACCCCTCCACTTT. Translated: CASSLSGRAENSPLHF. Full variable domain (missing parts from reference TRBV7-3 and TRBJ1-6): GAGVSQTPSNKVTEKGKYVELRCDPISGHTALYWYRQSLGQGPEFLIYFQGTGAADDSGLPNDRFFAVRPEGSVSTLKIQRTERGDSAVYLCASSLSGRAENSPLHFGNGTRLTVT.

The genes are TRBV9 and TRBJ1-1, with a tentative D call TRBD1 (6 bases). This CDR3 is built from 16 residues. Germline CDR1 is SGDLS and CDR2 is YYNGEE. V was cut by 7 bases and J by 6 bases, with 25 bases left in between. CDR3 sequence reads: CASGSLEGGAGSEAFF. The CDR3 bases are TGTGCCAGCGGGTCACTAGAGGGGGGCGCGGGCTCTGAAGCTTTCTTT.

V gene TRBV19 combines with J gene TRBJ2-7; 9 bases map to TRBD1. Germline V gene data show CDR1 as LNHDA and CDR2 as SQIVND (reference sequence). With V trimmed by 6 bases and J by 1 base, 4 bases remained unmatched. The CDR3 spans 14 residues. CDR3 region: CASRGQGGSYEQYF. CDR3 nucleotide sequence: TGTGCCAGTAGGGGACAGGGAGGTTCCTACGAGCAGTACTTC.

The V call is TRBV6-1, the J call TRBJ1-1; 12 bases match TRBD1. V trimming: 3 bases; J trimming: 1 base; junction bases outside the gene matches: 6. Germline CDR1 MNHNS, CDR2 SASEGT. The CDR3 totals 17 residues. Here the CDR3 reads CASSELGQGATNTEAFF. The DNA of the CDR3 is TGTGCCAGCAGTGAGTTGGGACAGGGGGCCACGAACACTGAAGCTTTCTTT.

The gene calls are TRBV19 and TRBJ1-1, with 7 bases fitting TRBD1. Germline CDR1 and CDR2: LNHDA and SQIVND (reference sequence). Trimming removed 10 bases from V and 1 base from J; junction bases left unmatched: 6. The CDR3 runs to 13 residues. DNA of the CDR3: TGTGCCACCTCCCGGACAGGGAACACTGAAGCTTTCTTT. Its translation: CATSRTGNTEAFF.

V is TRBV30 and J is TRBJ1-3; D call uncertain. The CDR3 is made up of 15 amino acids. Trimming took off 2 bases at V and 2 bases at J, with 13 bases between the two ends. CDR1 GTSNPN and CDR2 SVGIG come from the germline V gene (reference sequence). CDR3 sequence reads: CAWSKGSGAGNTIYF. CDR3 DNA: TGTGCCTGGAGTAAAGGTAGTGGAGCTGGAAACACCATATATTTT.

The CDR3 coding sequence is TGTGCCAGCAGTTTTAGCGGGGCCCTACAAGAGACCCAGTACTTC. Residues: CASSFSGALQETQYF. The chain is built from TRBV2 and TRBJ2-5; TRBD2 agrees at 8 bases. The CDR3 totals 15 residues. V trimming: 5 bases; J trimming: 2 bases; junction bases outside the gene matches: 7. CDR1 and CDR2 from the germline V gene are SNHLY and FYNNEI.

Here the CDR3 reads CASSHPDRGNTGELFF. CDR3 DNA: TGTGCCAGCAGCCACCCGGACAGGGGTAACACCGGGGAGCTGTTTTTT. V gene TRBV4-2 combines with J gene TRBJ2-2; 9 bases agree with TRBD1. Germline assignment: CDR1 LGHNA and CDR2 YNFKEQ. With 3 bases clipped from V and 2 bases from J, the junction kept 4 bases outside the gene matches. This CDR3 comprises 16 residues.

The chain is built from TRBV10-2 and TRBJ2-2; a weak D match, TRBD2 (5 bases). The CDR3 sequence is 15 residues long. Trimming took off 2 bases at V and 0 bases at J, with 7 bases between the two ends. CDR1 WSHSY and CDR2 SAAADI come from the germline V gene. CDR3 coding DNA: TGCGCCAGCAGTGAGCCCGGGACGAACACCGGGGAGCTGTTTTTT. Its protein product is CASSEPGTNTGELFF.

In its sample, this clone was seen once. J is TRBJ2-7 and V is TRBV11-2, with TRBD2 matching over 8 bases. Germline CDR1 SGHAT, CDR2 FQNNGV. The CDR3 spans 15 residues. V trimming: 5 bases; J trimming: 3 bases; junction bases outside the gene matches: 9. The CDR3 DNA is TGTGCCAGCAGCATTATAGCGGGATCCGACTACGAGCAGTACTTC. Protein: CASSIIAGSDYEQYF.

CDR3 sequence reads: CASSLGTAPYYEQYF. In nucleotides, the CDR3 is TGTGCCAGCAGCTTAGGGACAGCCCCCTACTACGAGCAGTACTTC. J is TRBJ2-7 and V is TRBV11-3, with a weak D call TRBD1 (6 bases). CDR1 is SGHNT and CDR2 is YENEEA in the germline V gene. The CDR3 covers 15 residues. Trimming pared 1 base from V and 3 bases from J, leaving 13 bases between.

The chain joins TRBV6-7 to TRBJ1-4; 11 nucleotides agree with TRBD1. TRBV6-7 is an ORF, with its function uncertain. The CDR3 totals 13 residues. Unmatched junction bases numbered 1, after V lost 6 bases and J lost 7 bases. The CDR3 reads CASRGTGGEKLFF. In DNA, the CDR3 is TGTGCCAGCAGAGGGACAGGGGGTGAAAAACTGTTTTTT.

The V gene is TRBV2, the J gene TRBJ1-2; a weak D match, TRBD1 (5 bases). Per the germline V gene, CDR1 is SNHLY and CDR2 is FYNNEI. The CDR3 runs to 13 residues. Trimming took 7 bases from V and 5 from J, leaving 14 bases between them. The CDR3 here is CASTESGGYGYTF. CDR3 nucleotides: TGTGCCAGCACCGAATCGGGGGGTTATGGCTACACCTTC.

This chain connects TRBV2 to TRBJ1-4, with D uncertain. The CDR3 length is 15 residues. The V and J ends lost 3 bases and 0 bases respectively, with 8 bases between them. Looked up from germline, CDR1 is SNHLY and CDR2 is FYNNEI. In nucleotides, the CDR3 is TGTGCCAGCAGTGACCTGGGAGCAACTAATGAAAAACTGTTTTTT. Protein product: CASSDLGATNEKLFF.

The rearrangement links TRBV2 to TRBJ1-6, with D tentatively TRBD1 (6 bases). This CDR3 is 15 amino acids long. Looked up from germline, CDR1 is SNHLY and CDR2 is FYNNEI. V was shortened by 3 bases and J by 6 bases, with 12 bases between the two germline ends. The CDR3 coding sequence is TGTGCCAGCAGTGAGAACAGGGTTCTTAATTCACCCCTCCACTTT. It codes for CASSENRVLNSPLHF.

The chain joins TRBV18 to TRBJ2-7; possible D gene TRBD2, 5 bases. This CDR3 region has 15 residues. CDR1 is KGHSH, CDR2 LQKENI, per germline. V lost 0 bases to trimming and J lost 6 bases, with 15 bases between them. The CDR3 DNA follows: TGTGCCAGCTCACCACCGACTAATGCGGGTCTCGAGCAGTACTTC. This translates into CASSPPTNAGLEQYF. Looking up the rest from reference TRBV18 and TRBJ2-7 gives the full variable domain: NAGVMQNPRHLVRRRGQEARLRCSPMKGHSHVYWYRQLPEEGLKFMVYLQKENIIDESGMPKERFSAEFPKEGPSILRIQQVVRGDSAAYFCASSPPTNAGLEQYFGPGTRLTVT.

The rearrangement links TRBV30 to TRBJ2-5, with D hard to call. The V gene's germline CDR1 is GTSNPN and CDR2 SVGIG (reference sequence). This CDR3 has 14 residues. With 1 base removed from V and 4 bases from J, the gap between germline ends came to 13 bases. CDR3: CAWSGVVVGETQYF. The CDR3 DNA follows: TGTGCCTGGAGTGGGGTAGTAGTCGGAGAGACCCAGTACTTC.

The chain combines TRBV7-9 with TRBJ1-1; D remains ambiguous. Trimming stripped 4 bases from V and 0 bases from J, with 12 bases between. The germline V gene has CDR1 SEHNR and CDR2 FQNEAQ (reference sequence). The CDR3 contains 15 residues. CDR3 amino acids: CASSSLGGMNTEAFF. DNA for the CDR3: TGTGCCAGCAGCTCCCTTGGAGGGATGAACACTGAAGCTTTCTTT. The complete variable domain, with remaining parts taken from reference TRBV7-9 and TRBJ1-1, reads DTGVSQNPRHKITKRGQNVTFRCDPISEHNRLYWYRQTLGQGPEFLTYFQNEAQLEKSRLLSDRFSAERPKGSFSTLEIQRTEQGDSAMYLCASSSLGGMNTEAFFGQGTRLTVV.

This clone has only one observation. The genes are TRBV14 and TRBJ1-2, with 8 bases matching TRBD1. The CDR3 has 15 amino acids. From germline, CDR1 is SGHDN and CDR2 FVKESK. With 2 bases clipped from V and 7 bases from J, the junction kept 9 bases outside the gene matches. CDR3 nucleotide sequence: TGTGCCAGCAGCCAATTGCCGCAGGGGGCCGGTGGCTACACCTTC. It codes for CASSQLPQGAGGYTF.

The genes are TRBV28 and TRBJ2-5; D is perhaps TRBD1 (5 bases). CDR1 is MDHEN and CDR2 is SYDVKM in the germline V gene. V was shortened by 3 bases and J by 5 bases, with 19 bases between the two germline ends. The length of the CDR3 is 16 residues. This CDR3 reads CASSLPVAGWKETQYF. The CDR3 DNA is TGTGCCAGCAGTTTGCCGGTCGCAGGGTGGAAGGAGACCCAGTACTTC. The full variable domain, rest sourced from reference TRBV28 and TRBJ2-5, is DVKVTQSSRYLVKRTGEKVFLECVQDMDHENMFWYRQDPGLGLRLIYFSYDVKMKEKGDIPEGYSVSREKKERFSLILESASTNQTSMYLCASSLPVAGWKETQYFGPGTRLLVL.

J is TRBJ1-5 and V is TRBV23-1; D gene uncertain. TRBV23-1 is an ORF for which the function is uncertain. The CDR3 runs 16 residues. The V end lost 0 bases, the J end lost 0 bases, and 9 bases lay between the germline ends. CDR3 in amino acids: CASSQSFRNSNQPQHF. In DNA form, the CDR3 reads TGCGCCAGCAGTCAATCTTTCAGAAATAGCAATCAGCCCCAGCATTTT.

V and J are TRBV27 and TRBJ2-3; TRBD2 agrees at 12 bases. Trimming took 6 bases from V and 0 from J; bases not matched to a gene: 7. CDR1 and CDR2 (germline): MNHEY, SMNVEV (reference sequence). CDR3 length: 17 amino acids. The CDR3 region has the DNA TGTGCCAGCAGATATAGGACTAGCGGGGCCAGCACAGATACGCAGTATTTT. Protein product: CASRYRTSGASTDTQYF.

This clone was detected only once. The gene calls are TRBV6-5 and TRBJ2-3, with 9 bases fitting TRBD2. The CDR3 runs 14 residues. Germline assignment: CDR1 MNHEY and CDR2 SVGAGI. With 7 bases clipped from V and 2 bases from J, the junction kept 4 bases outside the gene matches. CDR3 sequence (DNA): TGTGCCAGCACACTAGCGGGCCCCACAGATACGCAGTATTTT. Encoded protein: CASTLAGPTDTQYF.

The chain is built from TRBV28 and TRBJ1-3, with D tentatively TRBD1 (6 bases). CDR3 length equals 16 residues. Germline-derived CDR1 and CDR2 are MDHEN and SYDVKM. Deletions cut 7 bases from V and 0 bases from J, with 16 bases between. CDR3 nucleotides: TGTGCCAGCATTTCGGGACAAGGAGTCTCTGGAAACACCATATATTTT. It encodes CASISGQGVSGNTIYF.